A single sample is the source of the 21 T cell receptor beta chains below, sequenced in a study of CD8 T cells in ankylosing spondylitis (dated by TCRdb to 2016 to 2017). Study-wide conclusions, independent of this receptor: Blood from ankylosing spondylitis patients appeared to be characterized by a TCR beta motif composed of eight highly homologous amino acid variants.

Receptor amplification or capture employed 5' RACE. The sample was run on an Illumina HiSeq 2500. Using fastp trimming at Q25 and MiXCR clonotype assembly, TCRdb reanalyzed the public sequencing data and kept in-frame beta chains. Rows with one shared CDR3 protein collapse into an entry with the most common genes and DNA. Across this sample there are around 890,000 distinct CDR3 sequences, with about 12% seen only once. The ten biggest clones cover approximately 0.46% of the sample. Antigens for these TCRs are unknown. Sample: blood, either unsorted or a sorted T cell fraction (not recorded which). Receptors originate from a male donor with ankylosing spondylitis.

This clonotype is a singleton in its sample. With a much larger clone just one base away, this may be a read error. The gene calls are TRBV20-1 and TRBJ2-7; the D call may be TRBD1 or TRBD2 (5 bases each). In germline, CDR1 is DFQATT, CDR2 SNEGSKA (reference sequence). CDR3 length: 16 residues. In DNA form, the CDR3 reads TGCTGTGCTAGAGATTCAGGGACCGGTTCCCTCGGCGAGCAGTACTTC. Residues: CCARDSGTGSLGEQYF.

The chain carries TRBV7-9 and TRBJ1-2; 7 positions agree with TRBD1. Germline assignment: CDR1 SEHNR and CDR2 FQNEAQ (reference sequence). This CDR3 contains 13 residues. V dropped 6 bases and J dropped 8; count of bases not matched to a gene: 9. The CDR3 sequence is CASSTGVSAGYTF. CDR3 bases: TGTGCCAGCAGTACAGGGGTTTCGGCCGGCTACACCTTC.

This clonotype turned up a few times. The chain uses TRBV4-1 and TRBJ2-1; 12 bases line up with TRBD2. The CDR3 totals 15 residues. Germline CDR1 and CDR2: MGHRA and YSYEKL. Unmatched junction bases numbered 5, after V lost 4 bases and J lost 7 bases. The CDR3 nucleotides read TGCGCCAGCAGCCCCACCGGGACTAGCGGGAATGAGCAGTTCTTC. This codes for CASSPTGTSGNEQFF.

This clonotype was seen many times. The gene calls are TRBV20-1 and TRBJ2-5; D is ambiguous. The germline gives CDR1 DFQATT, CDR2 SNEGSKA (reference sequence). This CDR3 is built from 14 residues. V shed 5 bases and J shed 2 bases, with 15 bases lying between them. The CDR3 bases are TGCAGTGCTTATCAGTGGTACGGGCAAGAGACCCAGTACTTC. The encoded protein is CSAYQWYGQETQYF.

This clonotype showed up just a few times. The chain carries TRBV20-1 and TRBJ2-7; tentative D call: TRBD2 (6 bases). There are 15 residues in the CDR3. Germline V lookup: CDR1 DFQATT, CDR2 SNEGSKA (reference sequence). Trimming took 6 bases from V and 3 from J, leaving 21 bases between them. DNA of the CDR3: TGCAGTGCCAGGGTCCCGCGGGGTTCCTTCTACGAGCAGTACTTC. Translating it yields CSARVPRGSFYEQYF.

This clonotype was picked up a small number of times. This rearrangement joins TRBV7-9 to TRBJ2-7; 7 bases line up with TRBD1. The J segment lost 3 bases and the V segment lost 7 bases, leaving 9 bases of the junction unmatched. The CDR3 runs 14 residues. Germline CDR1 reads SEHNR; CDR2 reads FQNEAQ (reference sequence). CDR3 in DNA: TGTGCCAGCACCCAGACAGGGCCAAACTACGAGCAGTACTTC. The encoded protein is CASTQTGPNYEQYF.

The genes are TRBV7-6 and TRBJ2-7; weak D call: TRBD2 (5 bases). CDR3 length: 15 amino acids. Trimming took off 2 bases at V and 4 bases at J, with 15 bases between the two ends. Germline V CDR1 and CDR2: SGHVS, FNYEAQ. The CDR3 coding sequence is TGTGCCAGCAGCTTATCGGGGTTGGAGGTTTACGAGCAGTACTTC. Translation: CASSLSGLEVYEQYF. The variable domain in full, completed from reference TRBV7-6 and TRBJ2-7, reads GAGVSQSPRYKVTKRGQDVALRCDPISGHVSLYWYRQALGQGPEFLTYFNYEAQQDKSGLPNDRFSAERPEGSISTLTIQRTEQRDSAMYRCASSLSGLEVYEQYFGPGTRLTVT.

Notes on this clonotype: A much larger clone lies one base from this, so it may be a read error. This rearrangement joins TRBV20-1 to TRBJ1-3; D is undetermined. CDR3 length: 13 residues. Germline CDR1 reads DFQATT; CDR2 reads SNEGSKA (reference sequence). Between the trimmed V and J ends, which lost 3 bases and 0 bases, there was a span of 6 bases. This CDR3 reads CSARVSSGNTIYF. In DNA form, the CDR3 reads TGCAGTGCTAGGGTCAGCTCTGGAAACACCATATATTTT.

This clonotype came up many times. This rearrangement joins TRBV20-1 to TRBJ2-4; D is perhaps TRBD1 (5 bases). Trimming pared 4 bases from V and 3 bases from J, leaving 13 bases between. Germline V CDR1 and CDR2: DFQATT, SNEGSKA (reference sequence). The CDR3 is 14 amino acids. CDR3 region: CSAMDTVRKNIQYF. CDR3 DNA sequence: TGCAGTGCTATGGACACCGTCCGCAAAAACATTCAGTACTTC.

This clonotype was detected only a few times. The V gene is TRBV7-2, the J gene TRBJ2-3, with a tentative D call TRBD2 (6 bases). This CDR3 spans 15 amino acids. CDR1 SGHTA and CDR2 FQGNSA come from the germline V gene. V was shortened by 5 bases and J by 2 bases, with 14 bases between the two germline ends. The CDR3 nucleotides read TGTGCCAGCAGCCAAAGCCGGGACTCCACAGATACGCAGTATTTT. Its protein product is CASSQSRDSTDTQYF.

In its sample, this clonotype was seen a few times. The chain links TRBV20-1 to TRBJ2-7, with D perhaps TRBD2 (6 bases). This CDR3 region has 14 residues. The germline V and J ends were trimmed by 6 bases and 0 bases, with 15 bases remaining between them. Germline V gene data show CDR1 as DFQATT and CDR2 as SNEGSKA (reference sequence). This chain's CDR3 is CSADPRDSSYEQYF. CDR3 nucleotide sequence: TGCAGTGCAGACCCCCGGGACTCCTCCTACGAGCAGTACTTC.

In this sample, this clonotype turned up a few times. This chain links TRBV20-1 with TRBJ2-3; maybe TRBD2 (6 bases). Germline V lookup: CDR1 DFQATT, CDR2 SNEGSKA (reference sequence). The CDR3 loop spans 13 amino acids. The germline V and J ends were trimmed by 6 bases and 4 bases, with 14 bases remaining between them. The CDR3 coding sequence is TGCAGTGCCCTCCGACGCGGGGCAGATACGCAGTATTTT. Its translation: CSALRRGADTQYF.

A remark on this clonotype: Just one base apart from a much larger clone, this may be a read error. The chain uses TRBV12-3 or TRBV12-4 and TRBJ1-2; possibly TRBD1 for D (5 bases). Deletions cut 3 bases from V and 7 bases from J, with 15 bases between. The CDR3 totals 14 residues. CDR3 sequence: CASSFGVRDGGYTF. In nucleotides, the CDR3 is TGTGCCAGCAGTTTTGGGGTCAGGGACGGTGGCTACACCTTC.

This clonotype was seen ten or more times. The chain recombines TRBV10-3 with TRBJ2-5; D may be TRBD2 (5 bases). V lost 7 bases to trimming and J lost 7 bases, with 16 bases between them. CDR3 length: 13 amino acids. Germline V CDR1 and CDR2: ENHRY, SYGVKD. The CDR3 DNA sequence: TGTGCCATCACAGAAAGCGGTGCGGCGACCCAGTACTTC. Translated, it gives CAITESGAATQYF.

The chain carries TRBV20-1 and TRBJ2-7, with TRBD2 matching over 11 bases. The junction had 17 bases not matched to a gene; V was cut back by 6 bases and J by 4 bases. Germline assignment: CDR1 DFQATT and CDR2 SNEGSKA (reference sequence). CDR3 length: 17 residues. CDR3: CSATKTSSSGRRYEQYF. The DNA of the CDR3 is TGCAGTGCAACCAAAACGAGCTCTAGCGGGAGGCGGTACGAGCAGTACTTC.

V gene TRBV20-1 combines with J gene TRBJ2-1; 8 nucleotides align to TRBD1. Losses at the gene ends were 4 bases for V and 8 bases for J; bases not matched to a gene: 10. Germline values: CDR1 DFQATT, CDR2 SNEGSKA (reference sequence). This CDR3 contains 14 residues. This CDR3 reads CSATGGTSSDEQFF. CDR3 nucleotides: TGCAGTGCTACAGGGGGCACGTCGAGCGATGAGCAGTTCTTC.

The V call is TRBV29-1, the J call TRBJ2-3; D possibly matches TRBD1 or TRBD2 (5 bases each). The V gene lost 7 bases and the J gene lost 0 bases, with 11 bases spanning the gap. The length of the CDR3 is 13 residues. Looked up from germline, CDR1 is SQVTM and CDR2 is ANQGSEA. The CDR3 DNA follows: TGCAGCGCCCTGGGACGGAGCACAGATACGCAGTATTTT. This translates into CSALGRSTDTQYF.

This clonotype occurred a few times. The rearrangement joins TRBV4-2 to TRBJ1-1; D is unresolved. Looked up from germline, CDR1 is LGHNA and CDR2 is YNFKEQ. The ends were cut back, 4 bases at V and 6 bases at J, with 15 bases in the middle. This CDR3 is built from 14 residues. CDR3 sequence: CASSLRRGSAEAFF. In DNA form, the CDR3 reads TGTGCCAGCAGCCTCCGGCGCGGGTCCGCTGAAGCTTTCTTT.

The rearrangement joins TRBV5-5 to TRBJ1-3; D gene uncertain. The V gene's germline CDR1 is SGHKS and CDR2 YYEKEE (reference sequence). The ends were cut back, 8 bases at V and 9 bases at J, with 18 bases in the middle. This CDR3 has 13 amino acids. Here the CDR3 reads CARSPGLESTIYF. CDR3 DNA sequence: TGTGCCAGGAGCCCCGGTCTGGAAAGCACCATATATTTT. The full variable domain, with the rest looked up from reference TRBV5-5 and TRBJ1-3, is DAGVTQSPTHLIKTRGQQVTLRCSPISGHKSVSWYQQVLGQGPQFIFQYYEKEERGRGNFPDRFSARQFPNYSSELNVNALLLGDSALYLCARSPGLESTIYFGEGSWLTVV.

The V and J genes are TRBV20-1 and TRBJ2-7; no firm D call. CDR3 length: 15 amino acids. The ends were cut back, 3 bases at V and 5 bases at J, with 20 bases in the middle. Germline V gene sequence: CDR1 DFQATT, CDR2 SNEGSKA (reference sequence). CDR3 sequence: CSASLQTRLGNEQYF. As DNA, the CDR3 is TGCAGTGCTAGCCTACAGACGCGGCTTGGAAACGAGCAGTACTTC.

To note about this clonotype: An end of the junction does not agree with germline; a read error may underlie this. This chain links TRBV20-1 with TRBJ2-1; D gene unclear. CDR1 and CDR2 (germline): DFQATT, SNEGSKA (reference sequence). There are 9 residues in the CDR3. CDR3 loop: CSARDREVF. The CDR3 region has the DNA TGCAGTGCTAGAGATCGAGAAGTCTTC.